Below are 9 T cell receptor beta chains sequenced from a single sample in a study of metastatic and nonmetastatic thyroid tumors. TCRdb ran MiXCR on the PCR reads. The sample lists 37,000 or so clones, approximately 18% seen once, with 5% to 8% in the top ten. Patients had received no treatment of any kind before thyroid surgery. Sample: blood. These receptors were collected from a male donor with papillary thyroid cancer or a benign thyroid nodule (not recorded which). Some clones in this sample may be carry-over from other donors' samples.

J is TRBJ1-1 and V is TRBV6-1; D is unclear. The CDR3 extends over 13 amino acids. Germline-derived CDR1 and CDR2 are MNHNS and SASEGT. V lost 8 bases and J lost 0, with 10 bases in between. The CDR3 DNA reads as TGTGCCAGCGGGGTGCTAATGAACACTGAAGCTTTCTTT. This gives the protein CASGVLMNTEAFF.

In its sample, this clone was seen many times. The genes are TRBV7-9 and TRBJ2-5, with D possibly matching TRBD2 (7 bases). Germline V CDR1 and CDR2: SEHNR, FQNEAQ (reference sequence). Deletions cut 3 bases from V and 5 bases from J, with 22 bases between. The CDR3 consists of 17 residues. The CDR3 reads CASSFKSRGGAGETQYF. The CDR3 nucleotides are TGTGCCAGCAGCTTTAAGTCTCGAGGGGGGGCCGGTGAGACCCAGTACTTC.

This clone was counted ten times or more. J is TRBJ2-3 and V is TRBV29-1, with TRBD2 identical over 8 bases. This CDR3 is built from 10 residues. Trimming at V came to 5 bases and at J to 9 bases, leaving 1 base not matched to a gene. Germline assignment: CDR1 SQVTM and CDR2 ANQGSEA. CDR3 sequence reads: CSVREGTQYF. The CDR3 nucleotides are TGCAGCGTTCGGGAGGGGACGCAGTATTTT.

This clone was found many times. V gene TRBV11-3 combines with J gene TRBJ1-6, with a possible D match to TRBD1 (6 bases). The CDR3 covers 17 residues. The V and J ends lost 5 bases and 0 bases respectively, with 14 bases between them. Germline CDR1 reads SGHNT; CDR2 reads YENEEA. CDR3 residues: CASSRGQTSSYNSPLHF. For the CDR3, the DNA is TGTGCCAGCAGCCGAGGACAGACGAGCTCCTATAATTCACCCCTCCACTTT.

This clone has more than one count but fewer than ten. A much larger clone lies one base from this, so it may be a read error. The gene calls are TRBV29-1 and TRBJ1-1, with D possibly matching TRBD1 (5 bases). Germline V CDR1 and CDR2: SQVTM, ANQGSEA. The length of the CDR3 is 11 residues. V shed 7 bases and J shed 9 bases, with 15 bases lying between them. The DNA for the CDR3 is TGCAGCGCCCAGGACCAGGGAAAAGCTTTCTTT. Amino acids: CSAQDQGKAFF.

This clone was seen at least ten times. The CDR3 is CASSYQTGTGDGYTF. As DNA, the CDR3 is TGCGCCAGCAGCTATCAAACCGGGACAGGGGACGGCTACACCTTC. The gene calls are TRBV5-1 and TRBJ1-2, with 10 bases lining up with TRBD1. The CDR3 is 15 amino acids. V shed 3 bases and J 8 bases; nucleotides not matched to a gene: 10. Germline V gene lookup returns CDR1 SGHRS and CDR2 YFSETQ. Filled out from reference TRBV5-1 and TRBJ1-2, the complete variable domain reads KAGVTQTPRYLIKTRGQQVTLSCSPISGHRSVSWYQQTPGQGLQFLFEYFSETQRNKGNFPGRFSGRQFSNSRSEMNVSTLELGDSALYLCASSYQTGTGDGYTFGSGTRLTVV.

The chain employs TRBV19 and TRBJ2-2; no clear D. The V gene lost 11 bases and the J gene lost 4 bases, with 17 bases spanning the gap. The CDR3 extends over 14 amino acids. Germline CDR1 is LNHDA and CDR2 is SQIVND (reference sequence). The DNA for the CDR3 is TGTGCCGCTGATGGAACTCATGGCACCGGGGAGCTGTTTTTT. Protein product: CAADGTHGTGELFF. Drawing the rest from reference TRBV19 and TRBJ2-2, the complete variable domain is DGGITQSPKYLFRKEGQNVTLSCEQNLNHDAMYWYRQDPGQGLRLIYYSQIVNDFQKGDIAEGYSVSREKKESFPLTVTSAQKNPTAFYLCAADGTHGTGELFFGEGSRLTVL.

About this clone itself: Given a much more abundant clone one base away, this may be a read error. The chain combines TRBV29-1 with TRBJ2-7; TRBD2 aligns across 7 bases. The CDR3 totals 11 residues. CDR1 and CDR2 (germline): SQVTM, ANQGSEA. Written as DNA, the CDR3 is TGCATCGCCGGGGAGGGCCACGAGCAGTACTTC. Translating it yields CIAGEGHEQYF.

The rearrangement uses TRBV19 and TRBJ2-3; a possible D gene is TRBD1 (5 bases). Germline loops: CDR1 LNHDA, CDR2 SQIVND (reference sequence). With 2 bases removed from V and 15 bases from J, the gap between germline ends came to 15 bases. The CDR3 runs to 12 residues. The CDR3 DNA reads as TGTGCCAGTAGTATAACAGGCCCCATGTTCTATTTT. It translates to CASSITGPMFYF.